A selection of T cell receptor beta chains follows, all from one sample in a study of identical twins. TCRdb redid the calling of the 5' RACE reads with MiXCR, one entry per CDR3 protein. The profile shows 200,000 to 300,000 distinct CDR3 sequences, 7.5% of them singletons. These data are also associated with another study on yellow fever vaccine responses in identical twins.

What was sequenced was CD8+ T cells sorted from blood. These receptors all come from a woman younger than 30 in good health. CDR3s include the opening cysteine and the closing phenylalanine or tryptophan. Each record gives: CDR3 protein, CDR3 length, V gene.

CDR3 protein: CASSLSGQLKETQYF
CDR3 length: 15
V gene: TRBV5-4

CDR3 protein: CASSGWQLDTSGSGGELFF
CDR3 length: 19
V gene: TRBV2

CDR3 protein: CASSKDRLITQYF
CDR3 length: 13
V gene: TRBV13

CDR3 protein: CASSWGSPNTGELFF
CDR3 length: 15
V gene: TRBV6-5

CDR3 protein: CASSFLFSYEQYF
CDR3 length: 13
V gene: TRBV5-6

CDR3 protein: CTFCLTLAGGANTGELFF
CDR3 length: 18
V gene: TRBV12-3/TRBV12-4

CDR3 protein: CASSPGPTNTDTQYF
CDR3 length: 15
V gene: TRBV13

CDR3 protein: CASSLASRGVSYNEQFF
CDR3 length: 17
V gene: TRBV11-2

CDR3 protein: CASSARGVNTDTQYF
CDR3 length: 15
V gene: TRBV9

CDR3 protein: CASSPREGLAGVYEQYF
CDR3 length: 17
V gene: TRBV3-1

CDR3 protein: CASSVWGNTGELFF
CDR3 length: 14
V gene: TRBV13

CDR3 protein: CASSLSGLAGGYNEQFF
CDR3 length: 17
V gene: TRBV7-8

CDR3 protein: CASSLHQGGAPYEQYF
CDR3 length: 16
V gene: TRBV5-1

CDR3 protein: CATAGQGNWETQYF
CDR3 length: 14
V gene: TRBV24-1

CDR3 protein: CASRDRVVEQFF
CDR3 length: 12
V gene: TRBV2

CDR3 protein: CASSEVMDEQFF
CDR3 length: 12
V gene: TRBV2

CDR3 protein: CASSGSSYEQYF
CDR3 length: 12
V gene: TRBV5-1

CDR3 protein: CATSVGPSSPYEQYF
CDR3 length: 15
V gene: TRBV24-1

CDR3 protein: CASSFGVITSYSPLHF
CDR3 length: 16
V gene: TRBV7-9

CDR3 protein: CASSLASGTQETQYF
CDR3 length: 15
V gene: TRBV6-5

CDR3 protein: CASSVWTGADTQYF
CDR3 length: 14
V gene: TRBV6-4

CDR3 protein: CASSASRGKSEAFF
CDR3 length: 14
V gene: TRBV25-1

CDR3 protein: CASSAFLDRTTTYEQYF
CDR3 length: 17
V gene: TRBV5-1

CDR3 protein: CASSLRTGGPQETQYF
CDR3 length: 16
V gene: TRBV12-3/TRBV12-4

CDR3 protein: CASSWAGDTEAFF
CDR3 length: 13
V gene: TRBV12-3/TRBV12-4

CDR3 protein: CASSPLWEGQDEQYF
CDR3 length: 15
V gene: TRBV18

CDR3 protein: CASSAGTGDYEQYF
CDR3 length: 14
V gene: TRBV19

CDR3 protein: CASRVTSGGADTQYF
CDR3 length: 15
V gene: TRBV6-4

CDR3 protein: CASSQDIRVGSHNEQFF
CDR3 length: 17
V gene: TRBV4-1

CDR3 protein: CASRGPDTQYF
CDR3 length: 11
V gene: TRBV6-1

CDR3 protein: CASSIGGAGRTDTQYF
CDR3 length: 16
V gene: TRBV7-8

CDR3 protein: CACSLRWGEQFF
CDR3 length: 12
V gene: TRBV12-3/TRBV12-4

CDR3 protein: CASSLSFPAGELFF
CDR3 length: 14
V gene: TRBV27

CDR3 protein: CASSADYRSYEQYF
CDR3 length: 14
V gene: TRBV7-9

CDR3 protein: CASSLLVESEQYF
CDR3 length: 13
V gene: TRBV28

CDR3 protein: CASSSGGTSGGIQYF
CDR3 length: 15
V gene: TRBV28

CDR3 protein: CSVLGNSPLHF
CDR3 length: 11
V gene: TRBV29-1

CDR3 protein: CASSQGTGTTYEQYF
CDR3 length: 15
V gene: TRBV5-4

CDR3 protein: CSVEPTTGRLSYNEQFF
CDR3 length: 17
V gene: TRBV29-1

CDR3 protein: CASSLEGGLYEQYF
CDR3 length: 14
V gene: TRBV7-9

CDR3 protein: CASSQDWSYEQYF
CDR3 length: 13
V gene: TRBV3-1

CDR3 protein: CASSFGLAGREQFF
CDR3 length: 14
V gene: TRBV11-2

CDR3 protein: CSARGGLAGETYNEQFF
CDR3 length: 17
V gene: TRBV20-1

CDR3 protein: CASSFSGSVLEQYF
CDR3 length: 14
V gene: TRBV12-3/TRBV12-4

CDR3 protein: CASSLVSREEFSYEQYF
CDR3 length: 17
V gene: TRBV7-8

CDR3 protein: CASSTGSIGTEAFF
CDR3 length: 14
V gene: TRBV27

CDR3 protein: CASSATGATLNTEAFF
CDR3 length: 16
V gene: TRBV2

CDR3 protein: CALRFGLDTQYF
CDR3 length: 12
V gene: TRBV2

CDR3 protein: CASSQDRGVTEAFF
CDR3 length: 14
V gene: TRBV4-1

CDR3 protein: CATSGGYEQYF
CDR3 length: 11
V gene: TRBV24-1